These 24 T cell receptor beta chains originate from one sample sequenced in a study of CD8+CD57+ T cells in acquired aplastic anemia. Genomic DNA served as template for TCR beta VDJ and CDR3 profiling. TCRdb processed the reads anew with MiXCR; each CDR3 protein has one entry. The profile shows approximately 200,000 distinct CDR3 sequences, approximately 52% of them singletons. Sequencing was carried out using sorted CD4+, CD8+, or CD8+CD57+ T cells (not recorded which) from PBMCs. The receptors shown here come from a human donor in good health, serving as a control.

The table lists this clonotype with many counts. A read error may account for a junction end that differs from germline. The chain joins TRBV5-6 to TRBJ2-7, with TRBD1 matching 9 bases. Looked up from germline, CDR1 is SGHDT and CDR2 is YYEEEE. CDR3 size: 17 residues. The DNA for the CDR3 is TGTGCCAGCAGCTGGCAAACTGGACAGGGGCAGTTTGCGGGGTCCCACTTC. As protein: CASSWQTGQGQFAGSHF.

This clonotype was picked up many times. CDR3 DNA: TGTGCCAGCAGCCTACTGGCGGGACAGAATTCACCCCTCCACTTT. The encoded protein is CASSLLAGQNSPLHF. The rearrangement links TRBV7-2 to TRBJ1-6; 7 nucleotides match TRBD1. Looked up from germline, CDR1 is SGHTA and CDR2 is FQGNSA. This CDR3 has 15 amino acids. J lost 7 bases, V lost 5 bases, and 8 bases had no gene match.

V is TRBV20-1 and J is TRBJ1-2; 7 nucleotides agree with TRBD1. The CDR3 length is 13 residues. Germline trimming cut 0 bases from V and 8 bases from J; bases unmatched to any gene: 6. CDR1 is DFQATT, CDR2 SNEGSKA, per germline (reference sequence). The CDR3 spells CSARDLGQVGYTF. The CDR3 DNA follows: TGCAGTGCTAGAGACCTAGGACAGGTGGGCTACACCTTC.

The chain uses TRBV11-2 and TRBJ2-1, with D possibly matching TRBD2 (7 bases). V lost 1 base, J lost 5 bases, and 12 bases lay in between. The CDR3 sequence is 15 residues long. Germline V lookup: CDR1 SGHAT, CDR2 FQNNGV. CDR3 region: CASSLVGGPHNEQFF. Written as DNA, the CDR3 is TGTGCCAGCAGCTTAGTCGGGGGGCCTCACAATGAGCAGTTCTTC.

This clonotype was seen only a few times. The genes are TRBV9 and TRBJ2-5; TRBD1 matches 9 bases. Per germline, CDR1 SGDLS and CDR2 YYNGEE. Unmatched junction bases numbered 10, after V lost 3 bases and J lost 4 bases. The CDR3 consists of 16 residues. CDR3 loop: CASSARGGGQGETQYF. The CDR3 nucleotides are TGTGCCAGCAGCGCAAGGGGTGGGGGACAGGGAGAGACCCAGTACTTC.

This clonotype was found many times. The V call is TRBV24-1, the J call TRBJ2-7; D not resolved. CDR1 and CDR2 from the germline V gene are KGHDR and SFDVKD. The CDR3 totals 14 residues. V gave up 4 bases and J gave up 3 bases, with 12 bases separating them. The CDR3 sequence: CATSESGINYEQYF. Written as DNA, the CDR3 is TGTGCCACCAGTGAATCTGGGATTAACTACGAGCAGTACTTC.

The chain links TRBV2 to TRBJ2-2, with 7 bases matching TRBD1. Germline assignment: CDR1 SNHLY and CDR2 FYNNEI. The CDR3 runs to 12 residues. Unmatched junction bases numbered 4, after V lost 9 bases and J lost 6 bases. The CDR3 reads CASKTGPGELFF. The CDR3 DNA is TGTGCCAGTAAGACAGGGCCCGGGGAGCTGTTTTTT.

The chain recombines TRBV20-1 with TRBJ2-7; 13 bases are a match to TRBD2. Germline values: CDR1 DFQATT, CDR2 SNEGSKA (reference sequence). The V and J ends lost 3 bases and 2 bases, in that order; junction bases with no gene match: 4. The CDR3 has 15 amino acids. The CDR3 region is CSARAGTSGTYEQYF. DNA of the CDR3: TGCAGTGCTAGGGCCGGGACTAGCGGGACCTACGAGCAGTACTTC.

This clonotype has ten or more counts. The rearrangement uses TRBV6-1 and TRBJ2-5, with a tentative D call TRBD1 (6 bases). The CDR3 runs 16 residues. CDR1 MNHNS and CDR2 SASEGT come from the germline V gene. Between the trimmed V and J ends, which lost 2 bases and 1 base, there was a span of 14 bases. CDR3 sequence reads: CASSETLGQLQETQYF. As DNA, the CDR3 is TGTGCCAGCAGTGAAACGTTAGGACAGCTCCAAGAGACCCAGTACTTC.

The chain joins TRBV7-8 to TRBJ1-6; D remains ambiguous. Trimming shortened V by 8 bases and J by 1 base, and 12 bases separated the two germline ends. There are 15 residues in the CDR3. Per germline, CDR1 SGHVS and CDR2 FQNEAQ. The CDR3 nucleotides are TGTGCCAGCCAACCGGAGGCTTCCTATAATTCACCCCTCCACTTT. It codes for CASQPEASYNSPLHF.

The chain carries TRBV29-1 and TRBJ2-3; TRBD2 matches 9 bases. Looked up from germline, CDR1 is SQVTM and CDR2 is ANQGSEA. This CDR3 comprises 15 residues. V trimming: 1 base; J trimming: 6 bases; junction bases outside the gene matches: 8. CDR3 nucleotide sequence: TGCAGCGTTGAAGGGACTAGCGTTAATTTGGATACGCAGTATTTT. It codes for CSVEGTSVNLDTQYF.

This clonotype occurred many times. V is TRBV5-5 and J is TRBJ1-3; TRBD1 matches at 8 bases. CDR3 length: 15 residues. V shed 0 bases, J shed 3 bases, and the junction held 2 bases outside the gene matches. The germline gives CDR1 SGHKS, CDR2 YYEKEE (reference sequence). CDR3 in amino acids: CASSLDRGNGNTIYF. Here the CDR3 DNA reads TGTGCCAGCAGCTTGGACAGGGGGAATGGAAACACCATATATTTT. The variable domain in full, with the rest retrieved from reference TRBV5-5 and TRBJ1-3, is DAGVTQSPTHLIKTRGQQVTLRCSPISGHKSVSWYQQVLGQGPQFIFQYYEKEERGRGNFPDRFSARQFPNYSSELNVNALLLGDSALYLCASSLDRGNGNTIYFGEGSWLTVV.

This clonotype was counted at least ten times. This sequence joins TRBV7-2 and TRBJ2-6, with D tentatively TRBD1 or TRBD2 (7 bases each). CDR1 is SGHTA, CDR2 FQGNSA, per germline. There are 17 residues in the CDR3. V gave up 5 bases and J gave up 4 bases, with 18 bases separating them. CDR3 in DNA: TGTGCCAGCAGCACCCTCAGGGGGGGCGCCGGGGCCAACGTCCTGACTTTC. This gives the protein CASSTLRGGAGANVLTF.

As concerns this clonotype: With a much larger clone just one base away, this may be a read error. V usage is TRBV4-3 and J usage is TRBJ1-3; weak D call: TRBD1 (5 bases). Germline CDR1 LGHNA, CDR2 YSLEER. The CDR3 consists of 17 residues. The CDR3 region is CASGQDPGRGVGNTIYF. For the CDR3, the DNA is TGCGCCAGCGGCCAAGATCCAGGGAGAGGAGTGGGAAACACCATATATTTT.

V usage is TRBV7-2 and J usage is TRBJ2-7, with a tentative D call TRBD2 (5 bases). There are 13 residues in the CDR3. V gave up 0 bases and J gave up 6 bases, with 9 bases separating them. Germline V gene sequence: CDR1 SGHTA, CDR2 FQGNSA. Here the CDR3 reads CASSLARALEQYF. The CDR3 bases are TGTGCCAGCAGCTTAGCGAGGGCCCTCGAGCAGTACTTC.

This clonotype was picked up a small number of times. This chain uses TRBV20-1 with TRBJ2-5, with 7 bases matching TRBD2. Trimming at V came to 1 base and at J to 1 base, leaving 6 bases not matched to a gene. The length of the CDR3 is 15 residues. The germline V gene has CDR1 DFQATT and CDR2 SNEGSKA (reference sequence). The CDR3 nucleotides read TGCAGTGCTAGAGCGGAGGCTAGCGGCCAAGAGACCCAGTACTTC. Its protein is CSARAEASGQETQYF.

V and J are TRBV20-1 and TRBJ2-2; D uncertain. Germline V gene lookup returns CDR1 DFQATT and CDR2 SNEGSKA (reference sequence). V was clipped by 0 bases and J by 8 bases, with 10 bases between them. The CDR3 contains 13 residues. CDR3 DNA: TGCAGTGCTAGAGACATGCGGAGAGGGGAGCTGTTTTTT. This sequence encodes CSARDMRRGELFF.

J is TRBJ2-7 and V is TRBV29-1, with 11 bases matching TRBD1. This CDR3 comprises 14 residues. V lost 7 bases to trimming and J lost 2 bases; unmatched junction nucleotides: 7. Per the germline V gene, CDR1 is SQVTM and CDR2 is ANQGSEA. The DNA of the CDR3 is TGCAGCGCCCGGGACAGGGGGACTCCCTACGAGCAGTACTTC. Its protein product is CSARDRGTPYEQYF.

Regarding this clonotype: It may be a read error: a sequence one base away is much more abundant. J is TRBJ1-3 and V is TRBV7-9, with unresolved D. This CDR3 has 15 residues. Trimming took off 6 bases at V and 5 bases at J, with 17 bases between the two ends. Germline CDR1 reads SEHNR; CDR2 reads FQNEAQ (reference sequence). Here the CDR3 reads CASSSISLPRNTIYF. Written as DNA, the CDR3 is TGTGCCAGCAGTTCGATTTCACTCCCCCGAAACACCATATATTTT.

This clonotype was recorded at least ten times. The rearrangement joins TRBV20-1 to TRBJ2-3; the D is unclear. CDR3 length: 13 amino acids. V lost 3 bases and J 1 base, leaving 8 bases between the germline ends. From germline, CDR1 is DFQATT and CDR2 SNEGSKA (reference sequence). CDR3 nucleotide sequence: TGCAGTGCTAGGTGGGCCCGCACAGATACGCAGTATTTT. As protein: CSARWARTDTQYF.

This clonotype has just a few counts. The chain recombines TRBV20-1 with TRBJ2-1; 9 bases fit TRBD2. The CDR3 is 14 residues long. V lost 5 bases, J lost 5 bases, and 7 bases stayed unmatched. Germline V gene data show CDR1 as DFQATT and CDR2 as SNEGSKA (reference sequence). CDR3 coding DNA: TGCAGTGCTTACGGGGCGGGAGGGGACAATGAGCAGTTCTTC. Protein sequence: CSAYGAGGDNEQFF.

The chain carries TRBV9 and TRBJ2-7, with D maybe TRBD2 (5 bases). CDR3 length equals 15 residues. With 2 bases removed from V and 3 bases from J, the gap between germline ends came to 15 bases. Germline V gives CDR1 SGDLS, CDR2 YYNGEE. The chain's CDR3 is CASSVTPTSYYEQYF. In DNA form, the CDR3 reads TGTGCCAGCAGCGTTACCCCCACTAGTTACTACGAGCAGTACTTC.

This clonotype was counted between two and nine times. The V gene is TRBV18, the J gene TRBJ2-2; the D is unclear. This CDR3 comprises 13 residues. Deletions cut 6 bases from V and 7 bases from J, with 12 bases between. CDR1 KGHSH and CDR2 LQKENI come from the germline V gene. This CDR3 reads CASSPDAHGELFF. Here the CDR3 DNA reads TGTGCCAGCTCCCCGGACGCCCACGGGGAGCTGTTTTTT.

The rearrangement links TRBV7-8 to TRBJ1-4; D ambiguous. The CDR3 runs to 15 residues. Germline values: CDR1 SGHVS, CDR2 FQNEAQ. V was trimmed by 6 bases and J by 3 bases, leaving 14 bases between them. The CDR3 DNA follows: TGTGCCAGCAGTTACAGACGGGGAGCTAATGAAAAACTGTTTTTT. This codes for CASSYRRGANEKLFF.